This is a list of T cell receptor beta chains from one sample in a study of OX40 agonist ivuxolimab in advanced cancers. Measured with immunoSEQ multiplex PCR; TCRdb has only the in-frame clones, and not every one. The sample has 55,000 to 60,000 clones, 80% to 90% seen once. The input for sequencing was CD4+ or CD8+ T cells sorted from blood, taken in a trial of the OX40 agonist ivuxolimab. The receptor set was obtained from an adult with an advanced solid tumor such as melanoma, head and neck, liver or kidney cancer. Each CDR3 is given with its conserved first and last residue. D genes are given only for firm matches. Clone sizes are given selectively: once, few, many, or a class where the clone is expanded.

v_gene,abundance,len,j_gene,d_gene,CDR3nt,CDR3aa
TRBV19,once,14,TRBJ2-7,.,TGTGCCAGTAGCCCCAGGTTTAGCTCCTACGAGCAGTACTTC,CASSPRFSSYEQYF
TRBV5-5,.,13,TRBJ1-1,.,TGTGCCAGCAGATTTGGGGGGAACACTGAAGCTTTCTTT,CASRFGGNTEAFF
TRBV9,.,15,TRBJ2-1,.,TGTGCCAGCAGCGTAGTACAGAACTCCTACAATGAGCAGTTCTTC,CASSVVQNSYNEQFF
TRBV5-4,.,15,TRBJ2-3,TRBD2,TGTGCCAGCAGCTTGGAGCGGGGGGACACAGATACGCAGTATTTT,CASSLERGDTDTQYF
TRBV7-2,.,17,TRBJ1-6,.,TGTGCCAGCAGCTCGACGAGCTTGGGCTCCTATAATTCACCCCTCCACTTT,CASSSTSLGSYNSPLHF
TRBV4-1,.,14,TRBJ1-5,.,TGCGCCAGCAGCCCGCTGGGGGGTAATCAGCCCCAGCATTTT,CASSPLGGNQPQHF
TRBV10-3,few,15,TRBJ1-2,.,TGTGCCATCAGTGGGGGAGGCGGGGGCCCCTATGGCTACACCTTC,CAISGGGGGPYGYTF
TRBV29-1,.,12,TRBJ2-7,TRBD1,TGCAGCGTTGGTACAGGGGCCTACGAGCAGTACTTC,CSVGTGAYEQYF
TRBV27,.,15,TRBJ1-2,.,TGTGCCAGCACCCCCTACCCCCCAGAGAACTATGGCTACACCTTC,CASTPYPPENYGYTF
TRBV7-8,.,18,TRBJ1-6,TRBD1,TGTGCCAGCAGCTTACCCACCCGACGACAGGGCCCCAATTCACCCCTCCACTTT,CASSLPTRRQGPNSPLHF
TRBV5-4,few,12,TRBJ2-4,.,TGTGCCAGCAGCAACGAGTATGGGGGGCAGTACTTC,CASSNEYGGQYF
TRBV7-9,.,16,TRBJ2-3,TRBD2,TGTGCCAGCAGCTTACTCTCAGCGGGGGCAGCAGATACGCAGTATTTT,CASSLLSAGAADTQYF
TRBV11-3,once,17,TRBJ2-7,TRBD2,TGTGCCAGCAGCTCCATTGGCAGCGGGGGGTCCTCCTACGAGCAGTACTTC,CASSSIGSGGSSYEQYF
TRBV7-7,.,13,TRBJ2-2,.,TGTGCCAGCAGCTTAGGTCGGACCGGGGAGCTGTTTTTT,CASSLGRTGELFF
TRBV4-1,few,16,TRBJ2-2,TRBD2,TGCGCCAGCAGCCAAGGAGCGGGGGGCTACACCGGGGAGCTGTTTTTT,CASSQGAGGYTGELFF
TRBV19,.,15,TRBJ1-2,TRBD1,TGTGCCAGTAGTATCCGGACAGGCGCTAACTATGGCTACACCTTC,CASSIRTGANYGYTF
TRBV19,.,15,TRBJ2-2,TRBD2,TGTGCCAGTACCACGGGAGGGGCCTCCACCGGGGAGCTGTTTTTT,CASTTGGASTGELFF
TRBV7-2,.,15,TRBJ1-5,TRBD1,TGTGCCAGCAGCTTAGACAGGGGTGGCAATCAGCCCCAGCATTTT,CASSLDRGGNQPQHF
TRBV4-2,.,16,TRBJ2-5,TRBD2,TGTGCCAGCAGCCAAGATTGGAGCGGGGGGGCAGAGACCCAGTACTTC,CASSQDWSGGAETQYF
TRBV5-6,.,15,TRBJ1-4,.,TGTGCCAGCAGCTTGTGGTGGGGCAGGGATGAAAAACTGTTTTTT,CASSLWWGRDEKLFF
TRBV19,.,14,TRBJ1-5,.,TGTGCCAGTAGTATAGGGGTTCGGGAACAGCCCCAGCATTTT,CASSIGVREQPQHF
TRBV19,.,16,TRBJ1-5,.,TGTGCCAGTAGTCTTTGGACAGCCTCTAGGGATCAGCCCCAGCATTTT,CASSLWTASRDQPQHF
TRBV10-3,few,14,TRBJ1-2,.,TGTGCCATCAGTGAACTGGGAACAGACTATGGCTACACCTTC,CAISELGTDYGYTF
TRBV7-2,.,15,TRBJ2-2,TRBD1,TGTGCCAGCAGGACAGGGGGTTTGGACACCGGGGAGCTGTTTTTT,CASRTGGLDTGELFF
TRBV7-9,.,14,TRBJ2-7,.,TGTGCCAGCAGCTTAGGGGCGGAGGCCTACGAGCAGTACTTC,CASSLGAEAYEQYF
TRBV28,.,14,TRBJ1-3,.,TGTGCCAGTCTTGGGGGGTACTCTGGAAACACCATATATTTT,CASLGGYSGNTIYF
TRBV5-8,few,15,TRBJ2-3,.,TGTGCCAGCAGCTTGGGAACAGTTACCACAGATACGCAGTATTTT,CASSLGTVTTDTQYF
TRBV10-1,.,15,TRBJ2-7,TRBD1,TGCGCCAGCAGTGAGGGACAGGGGGCCTCCTACGAGCAGTACTTC,CASSEGQGASYEQYF
TRBV19,.,16,TRBJ2-2,.,TGTGCCAGTAGTATTCCGGCAGGGACTCCCACCGGGGAGCTGTTTTTT,CASSIPAGTPTGELFF
TRBV19,once,13,TRBJ2-2,.,TGTGCCAGTAGTATAGGACTCGACGGGGAGCTGTTTTTT,CASSIGLDGELFF
TRBV10-3,once,15,TRBJ2-2,.,TGTGCCATCAGGGCGGACAGCCCGAACACCGGGGAGCTGTTTTTT,CAIRADSPNTGELFF
TRBV21-1,.,20,TRBJ1-6,.,TGTGCCAGCAGCAAATCGGCAAGGGGTACGGGACCGGGGAGTGGGGCACCCCTCCACTTT,CASSKSARGTGPGSGAPLHF
TRBV6-6,.,15,TRBJ2-7,.,TGTGCCAGCAGTCCGGGGACCGAACGCACCTACGAGCAGTACTTC,CASSPGTERTYEQYF
TRBV28,.,15,TRBJ1-4,TRBD1,TGTGCCAGCAGTTTGGGGGACAGAGTTAATGAAAAACTGTTTTTT,CASSLGDRVNEKLFF
TRBV7-8,.,17,TRBJ2-3,TRBD2,TGTGCCAGCAGCTTAGTCTTAGCGGGGGGGCTGAGGGATACGCAGTATTTT,CASSLVLAGGLRDTQYF
TRBV5-8,.,14,TRBJ1-1,.,TGTGCCAGCAGCTTGGACCTCAGGGGAACTGAAGCTTTCTTT,CASSLDLRGTEAFF
TRBV7-3,.,15,TRBJ2-3,TRBD2,TGTGCCAGCAGCCCCCGTCGGGGGGGTTCAGATACGCAGTATTTT,CASSPRRGGSDTQYF
TRBV5-1,.,14,TRBJ2-3,.,TGCGCCAGCAGCTTGGTAATTGGCACAGATACGCAGTATTTT,CASSLVIGTDTQYF
TRBV19,.,14,TRBJ2-7,TRBD1,TGTGCCAGCAGCACCACAGGGGGCGTTTACGAGCAGTACTTC,CASSTTGGVYEQYF
TRBV6-1,once,14,TRBJ2-3,TRBD2,TGTGCCAGCAGTCGTCGTAGCGGGGGGGATACGCAGTATTTT,CASSRRSGGDTQYF
TRBV2,.,17,TRBJ2-1,.,TGTGCCAGCATCGGAGGGACTGGGGTAGCCACCTACAATGAGCAGTTCTTC,CASIGGTGVATYNEQFF
TRBV5-4,.,16,TRBJ2-7,.,TGTGCCAGCAGCTCGGGGGACGGGGCCCTAGTCTACGAGCAGTACTTC,CASSSGDGALVYEQYF
TRBV10-2,.,15,TRBJ2-2,TRBD1,TGCGCCAGCAGAGTACCGGGACAGGTCACCGGGGAGCTGTTTTTT,CASRVPGQVTGELFF